The next 3 T cell receptor beta chains were all read from a single sample in a study of blood T cell repertoires in COVID-19. Clones were read by immunoSEQ multiplex PCR, and TCRdb kept only the in-frame ones, dropping some. The sample lists around 300,000 clones, 70% to 90% seen once, with approximately 2% in the top ten. The specimen sequenced was peripheral blood. These receptors all come from a woman in her 30s who had recovered from COVID-19.

The genes are TRBV5-1 and TRBJ1-4; 8 positions match TRBD1. The germline gives CDR1 SGHRS, CDR2 YFSETQ. V lost 0 bases, J lost 7 bases, and 5 bases stayed unmatched. The CDR3 runs to 15 residues. The CDR3 sequence is CASSLGQGSREKLFF. As DNA, the CDR3 is TGCGCCAGCAGCTTGGGACAGGGGAGTCGTGAAAAACTGTTTTTT.

As regards this clone: Other DNA sequences within the sample encode an identical CDR3. V and J are TRBV2 and TRBJ2-1; 12 bases map to TRBD2. The V segment lost 3 bases and the J segment 4 bases; nucleotides outside the gene matches: 1. CDR1 is SNHLY and CDR2 is FYNNEI in the germline V gene. This CDR3 has 15 residues. The CDR3 loop reads CASSETSGGYNEQFF. As DNA, the CDR3 is TGTGCCAGCAGTGAGACTAGCGGGGGATACAATGAGCAGTTCTTC.

This clone was seen a handful of times. The gene calls are TRBV28 and TRBJ2-5, with TRBD1 matching over 9 bases. The CDR3 is 17 residues long. Germline V gives CDR1 MDHEN, CDR2 SYDVKM. V shed 4 bases and J 5 bases; nucleotides not matched to a gene: 14. CDR3 bases: TGTGCCAGCAGTTCATATCCTACACAGGGGGCATGGGAGACCCAGTACTTC. The encoded protein is CASSSYPTQGAWETQYF. The whole variable domain, remainder taken from reference TRBV28 and TRBJ2-5, is DVKVTQSSRYLVKRTGEKVFLECVQDMDHENMFWYRQDPGLGLRLIYFSYDVKMKEKGDIPEGYSVSREKKERFSLILESASTNQTSMYLCASSSYPTQGAWETQYFGPGTRLLVL.